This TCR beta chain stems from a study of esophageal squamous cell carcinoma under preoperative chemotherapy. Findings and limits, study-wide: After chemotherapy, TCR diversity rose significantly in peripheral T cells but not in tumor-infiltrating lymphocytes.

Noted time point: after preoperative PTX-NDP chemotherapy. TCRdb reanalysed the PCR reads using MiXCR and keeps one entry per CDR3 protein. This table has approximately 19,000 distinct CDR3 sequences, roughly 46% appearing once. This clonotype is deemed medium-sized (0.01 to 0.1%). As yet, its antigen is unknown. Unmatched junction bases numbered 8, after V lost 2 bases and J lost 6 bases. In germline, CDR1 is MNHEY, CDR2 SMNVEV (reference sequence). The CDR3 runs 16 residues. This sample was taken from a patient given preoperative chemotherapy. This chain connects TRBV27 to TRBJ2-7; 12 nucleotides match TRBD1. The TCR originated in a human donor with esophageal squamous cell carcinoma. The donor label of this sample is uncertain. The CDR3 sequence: CASSLTLGTGGVEQYF. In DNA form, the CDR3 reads TGTGCCAGCAGTTTAACCCTAGGGACAGGGGGCGTCGAGCAGTACTTC.